These 20 T cell receptor beta chains came from one sample sequenced in a study of technical replicates of blood from several donors. TCRdb keeps only in-frame clones here, not all; method: immunoSEQ multiplex PCR. Among approximately 70,000 clones listed, roughly 90% were seen once. Sequencing used T cells isolated from PBMCs. These receptors came from a human donor in good health.

This chain uses TRBV6-5 with TRBJ2-7; 7 positions agree with TRBD1. The germline CDR1 and CDR2 sequences are MNHEY and SVGAGI. The CDR3 loop spans 14 amino acids. The trim removed 7 bases at V and 3 bases at J, leaving 9 bases unmatched. The CDR3 DNA reads as TGTGCCAGCAACCCGGGGACAGAAGACTACGAGCAGTACTTC. Translated: CASNPGTEDYEQYF.

With respect to this clone: One end of the junction fails to match germline, which may point to a read error. The chain links TRBV6-1 to TRBJ2-7, with 14 positions matching TRBD2. Germline values: CDR1 MNHNS, CDR2 SASEGT. This CDR3 spans 14 amino acids. The CDR3 DNA is TGTGCCAGCAGTGACCCTGGGACTAGCGGGAGCAAGCACTTC. Translation gives CASSDPGTSGSKHF.

The genes are TRBV7-9 and TRBJ1-2; TRBD1 is a possible D gene (6 bases). The CDR3 covers 15 residues. The V gene lost 0 bases and the J gene lost 5 bases, with 13 bases spanning the gap. Per the germline V gene, CDR1 is SEHNR and CDR2 is FQNEAQ (reference sequence). The CDR3 here is CASSLALTGLYGYTF. The CDR3 DNA reads as TGTGCCAGCAGCTTAGCTCTGACAGGTCTATATGGCTACACCTTC.

This clone has only one observation. The genes are TRBV27 and TRBJ2-4; D remains ambiguous. CDR1 and CDR2 from the germline V gene are MNHEY and SMNVEV (reference sequence). V dropped 0 bases and J dropped 0 bases, with 6 bases sitting between them. The length of the CDR3 is 15 residues. CDR3 nucleotide sequence: TGTGCCAGCAGTTTATCAGAACTAGCCAAAAACATTCAGTACTTC. Residues: CASSLSELAKNIQYF.

V usage is TRBV25-1 and J usage is TRBJ1-1; tentatively, D is TRBD1 (5 bases). The CDR3 consists of 13 residues. The germline gives CDR1 MGHDK, CDR2 SYGVNS. Trimming cost V 5 bases and J 1 base, with 8 bases left between them. CDR3 bases: TGTGCCAGCAGTCCCCAGGGGAACACTGAAGCTTTCTTT. As protein: CASSPQGNTEAFF.

The rearrangement links TRBV13 to TRBJ2-2, with D unresolved. V shed 0 bases and J shed 3 bases, with 5 bases lying between them. Germline V gene data show CDR1 as PRHDT and CDR2 as FYEKMQ (reference sequence). The CDR3 has 14 residues. The CDR3 sequence is CASSLGFYTGELFF. DNA of the CDR3: TGTGCCAGCAGCTTAGGATTCTACACCGGGGAGCTGTTTTTT.

The rearrangement uses TRBV19 and TRBJ1-5; 8 nucleotides line up with TRBD1. This CDR3 spans 14 amino acids. Germline loops: CDR1 LNHDA, CDR2 SQIVND (reference sequence). J was trimmed by 5 bases and V by 5 bases; bases with no gene match: 5. The CDR3 nucleotides read TGTGCCAGTAGTTGGACAGGGATCTATCAGCCCCAGCATTTT. Residues: CASSWTGIYQPQHF.

This clone has only a few counts. The gene calls are TRBV4-3 and TRBJ2-3, with D tentatively TRBD2 (6 bases). In germline, CDR1 is LGHNA, CDR2 YSLEER. V lost 0 bases, J lost 7 bases, and 23 bases lay in between. The CDR3 sequence is 18 residues long. CDR3 in DNA: TGCGCCAGCAGCCAAGATCGGAGGGGCAGGGAGATAAAATATACGCAGTATTTT. Amino acid sequence: CASSQDRRGREIKYTQYF.

The chain combines TRBV7-6 with TRBJ1-1; possibly TRBD1 for D (5 bases). The CDR3 totals 15 residues. Germline assignment: CDR1 SGHVS and CDR2 FNYEAQ. V was shortened by 4 bases and J by 3 bases, with 15 bases between the two germline ends. This CDR3 reads CASSSETGGDTEAFF. As DNA, the CDR3 is TGTGCCAGCAGCTCAGAGACTGGGGGGGACACTGAAGCTTTCTTT.

J is TRBJ2-1 and V is TRBV4-2, with D possibly TRBD2 on 6 matching bases. The CDR3 runs to 16 residues. Germline loops: CDR1 LGHNA, CDR2 YNFKEQ. The V gene lost 0 bases and the J gene lost 4 bases, with 13 bases spanning the gap. CDR3 DNA sequence: TGTGCCAGCAGCCAAGATGCCGGACTACCTTACAATGAGCAGTTCTTC. Translated, it gives CASSQDAGLPYNEQFF.

The chain combines TRBV15 with TRBJ2-2; weak D call: TRBD2 (6 bases). CDR1 and CDR2 (germline): LNHNV, YYDKDF (reference sequence). Trimming shortened V by 1 base and J by 0 bases, and 15 bases separated the two germline ends. The CDR3 extends over 18 amino acids. CDR3 DNA sequence: TGTGCCACCAGCAGAGGTAGCGGAACCTATACGAACACCGGGGAGCTGTTTTTT. Translating gives CATSRGSGTYTNTGELFF. The full variable domain, with the rest looked up from reference TRBV15 and TRBJ2-2, is DAMVIQNPRYQVTQFGKPVTLSCSQTLNHNVMYWYQQKSSQAPKLLFHYYDKDFNNEADTPDNFQSRRPNTSFCFLDIRSPGLGDTAMYLCATSRGSGTYTNTGELFFGEGSRLTVL.

V is TRBV29-1 and J is TRBJ1-5; a weak D match, TRBD1 (5 bases). V was pared by 4 bases and J by 2 bases, with 15 bases between. The CDR3 runs to 15 residues. Germline assignment: CDR1 SQVTM and CDR2 ANQGSEA. For the CDR3, the DNA is TGCAGCGTTGCAATCGGCGAACAGGGCAATCAGCCCCAGCATTTT. Amino acid sequence: CSVAIGEQGNQPQHF.

The chain uses TRBV30 and TRBJ1-4; 7 nucleotides line up with TRBD1. This CDR3 has 13 residues. Germline V gene data show CDR1 as GTSNPN and CDR2 as SVGIG (reference sequence). Trimming at V came to 1 base and at J to 8 bases, leaving 4 bases not matched to a gene. CDR3 coding DNA: TGTGCCTGGAGTGACACAGGGGCAGAAAAACTGTTTTTT. It codes for CAWSDTGAEKLFF.

The V gene is TRBV9, the J gene TRBJ1-3, with D unresolved. There are 16 residues in the CDR3. Per the germline V gene, CDR1 is SGDLS and CDR2 is YYNGEE. Trimming pared 4 bases from V and 7 bases from J, leaving 21 bases between. The CDR3 bases are TGTGCCAGCAGCCTACGAGACACATGGAAGAAGAACACCATATATTTT. As protein: CASSLRDTWKKNTIYF.

This chain links TRBV5-1 with TRBJ2-7; D gene ambiguous. V gave up 2 bases and J gave up 0 bases, with 9 bases separating them. The germline V gene encodes CDR1 SGHRS and CDR2 YFSETQ. The CDR3 covers 14 residues. The CDR3 bases are TGCGCCAGCAGCTTATTGCGGAACTCCTACGAGCAGTACTTC. Residues: CASSLLRNSYEQYF.

This sequence joins TRBV28 and TRBJ2-6, with D possibly matching TRBD1 (6 bases). The CDR3 has 19 residues. The V gene lost 3 bases and the J gene lost 0 bases, with 18 bases spanning the gap. CDR1 and CDR2 (germline): MDHEN, SYDVKM. The CDR3 DNA reads TGTGCCAGCAGTTTGGGGCAGGGGACCCTCACCTCTGGGGCCAACGTCCTGACTTTC. It translates to CASSLGQGTLTSGANVLTF. The full variable domain, rest sourced from reference TRBV28 and TRBJ2-6, is DVKVTQSSRYLVKRTGEKVFLECVQDMDHENMFWYRQDPGLGLRLIYFSYDVKMKEKGDIPEGYSVSREKKERFSLILESASTNQTSMYLCASSLGQGTLTSGANVLTFGAGSRLTVL.

The CDR3 DNA sequence: TGTGCCAGCAGCTTAGTTCCAGCGGGAAGTGGCTACGAGCAGTACTTC. It specifies CASSLVPAGSGYEQYF. This rearrangement joins TRBV7-2 to TRBJ2-7; 7 bases fit TRBD2. V trimming: 1 base; J trimming: 3 bases; junction bases outside the gene matches: 9. Germline-derived CDR1 and CDR2 are SGHTA and FQGNSA. The CDR3 loop spans 16 amino acids. Using reference TRBV7-2 and TRBJ2-7 for the parts outside the CDR3, the full variable domain is GAGVSQSPSNKVTEKGKDVELRCDPISGHTALYWYRQSLGQGLEFLIYFQGNSAPDKSGLPSDRFSAERTGGSVSTLTIQRTQQEDSAVYLCASSLVPAGSGYEQYFGPGTRLTVT.

The chain combines TRBV27 with TRBJ2-4; 8 positions match TRBD1. V dropped 4 bases and J dropped 2; count of bases not matched to a gene: 10. CDR1 is MNHEY, CDR2 SMNVEV, per germline (reference sequence). CDR3 length equals 17 residues. In DNA form, the CDR3 reads TGTGCCAGCAGTTCTACTGACAGGGGCCTATCCAAAAACATTCAGTACTTC. Translated, it gives CASSSTDRGLSKNIQYF.

The chain carries TRBV10-1 and TRBJ1-2, with a tentative D call TRBD1 (5 bases). V was shortened by 6 bases and J by 1 base, with 9 bases between the two germline ends. The CDR3 contains 13 residues. In germline, CDR1 is WNHNN, CDR2 SYGVQD (reference sequence). The CDR3 region is CASSPDSNYGYTF. CDR3 DNA sequence: TGCGCCAGCAGCCCAGACAGTAACTATGGCTACACCTTC.

The chain employs TRBV28 and TRBJ1-1; D is uncertain. CDR1 is MDHEN and CDR2 is SYDVKM in the germline V gene. V gave up 6 bases and J gave up 0 bases, with 8 bases separating them. The CDR3 has 13 residues. The CDR3, as DNA: TGTGCCAGCAGGAGTTTTATGAACACTGAAGCTTTCTTT. As protein: CASRSFMNTEAFF.